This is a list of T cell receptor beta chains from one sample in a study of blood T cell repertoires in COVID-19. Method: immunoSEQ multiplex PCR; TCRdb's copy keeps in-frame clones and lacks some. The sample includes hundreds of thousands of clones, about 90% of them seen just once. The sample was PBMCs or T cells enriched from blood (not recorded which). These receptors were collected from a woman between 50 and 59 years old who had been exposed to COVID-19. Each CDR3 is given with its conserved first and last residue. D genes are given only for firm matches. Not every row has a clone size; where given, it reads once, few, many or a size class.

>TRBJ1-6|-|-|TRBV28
TGTGCCAGCAGGCTAGTAAGCAATTCACCCCTCCACTTT
CASRLVSNSPLHF
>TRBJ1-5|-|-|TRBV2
TGTGCCAGCAGTGGACAGGACAATCAGCCCCAGCATTTT
CASSGQDNQPQHF
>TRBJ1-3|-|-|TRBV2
TGTGCCAGCAGTGAAGCGCTAGGGGCCGGGGGAAACACCATATATTTT
CASSEALGAGGNTIYF
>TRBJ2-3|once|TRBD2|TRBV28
TGTGCCACCTACAATCGACTAGCTGTTTCAGATACGCAGTATTTT
CATYNRLAVSDTQYF
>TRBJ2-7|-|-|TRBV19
TGTGCCAGTAGTACTCTGACAAGACCCTACGAGCAGTACTTC
CASSTLTRPYEQYF
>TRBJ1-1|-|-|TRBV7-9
TGTGCCAGCAGCTTAAGGGGGTCAGGGAGGGATACTGAAGCTTTCTTT
CASSLRGSGRDTEAFF
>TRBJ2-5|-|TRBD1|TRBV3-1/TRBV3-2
TGTGCCAGCACCTCTCCGGGACAGGGTGGAGAGACCCAGTACTTC
CASTSPGQGGETQYF
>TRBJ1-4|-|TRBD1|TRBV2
TGTGCCAGCAGTAAACAGGGGAATGCTAATGAAAAACTGTTTTTT
CASSKQGNANEKLFF
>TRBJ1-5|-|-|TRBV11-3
TGTGCCAGCAGCTTAGTATGGCAACGCAATCAGCCCCAGCATTTT
CASSLVWQRNQPQHF
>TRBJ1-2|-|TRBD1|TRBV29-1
TGCAGCGTGCGTGTAGGGACAGAGAATTATGGCTACACCTTC
CSVRVGTENYGYTF
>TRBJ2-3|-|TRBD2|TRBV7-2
TGTGCCAGCAGCTTTAGCGGGGGAGTGGTGGATACGCAGTATTTT
CASSFSGGVVDTQYF
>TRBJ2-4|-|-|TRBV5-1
TGCGCCAGCAGCTTGGGATCTGGCAGCAAAAACATTCAGTACTTC
CASSLGSGSKNIQYF
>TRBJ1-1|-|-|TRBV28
TGTGCCAGCAGTTCCACACTAGGACGGAAGATGAACACTGAAGCTTTCTTT
CASSSTLGRKMNTEAFF
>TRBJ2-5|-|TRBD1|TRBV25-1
TGTGCCAGCAGTGCGACAGGGGAGGAGACCCAGTACTTC
CASSATGEETQYF
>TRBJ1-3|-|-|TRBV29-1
TGCAGCGTTGAAACAGTCTCCTCTGGAAACACCATATATTTT
CSVETVSSGNTIYF
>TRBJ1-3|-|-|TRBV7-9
TGTGCCAGCAGCTTAGTGGGAGGGGCTGGAAACACCATATATTTT
CASSLVGGAGNTIYF
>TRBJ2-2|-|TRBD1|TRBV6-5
TGTGCCAGCAGTTACAAGGGGACAGGGGTCGGGGAGCTGTTTTTT
CASSYKGTGVGELFF
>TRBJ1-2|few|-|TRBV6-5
TGTGCCAGCAGTCGTCTTGGGGGCTTCTATGGCTACACCTTC
CASSRLGGFYGYTF
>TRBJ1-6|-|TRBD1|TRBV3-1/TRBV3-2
TGTGCCAGCAGCCAAGATACGGGACAGAATTCACCCCTCCACTTT
CASSQDTGQNSPLHF
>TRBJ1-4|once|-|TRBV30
TGTGCCTGGAGTGTTAGAGACAGGTTTGTCGAAAAACTGTTTTTT
CAWSVRDRFVEKLFF
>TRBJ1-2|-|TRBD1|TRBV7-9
TGTGCCAGCAGCTCTTCCGGGACAGGTGGCTATGTAAGCTACACCTTC
CASSSSGTGGYVSYTF
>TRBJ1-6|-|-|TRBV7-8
TGTGCCAGCACCCAGGGGCAGTTGAATTCACCCCTCCACTTT
CASTQGQLNSPLHF
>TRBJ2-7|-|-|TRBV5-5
TGTGCCAGCAGCTCCCCGGGATTAGGTTACTACGAGCAGTACTTC
CASSSPGLGYYEQYF
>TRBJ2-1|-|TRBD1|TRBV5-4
TGTGCCAGCAGCCCGGGACAGGTCTCCTACAATGAGCAGTTCTTC
CASSPGQVSYNEQFF
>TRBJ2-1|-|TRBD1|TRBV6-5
TGTGCCAGCATTGCAGGGGGCTCGGGTGAGCAGTTCTTC
CASIAGGSGEQFF
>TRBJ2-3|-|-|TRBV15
TGTGCCACCAGCATCGGGGGTAATACGCAGTATTTT
CATSIGGNTQYF
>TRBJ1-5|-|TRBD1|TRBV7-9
TGTGCCAGCAGCTCCCAAGGGGGCCAGCCCCAGCATTTT
CASSSQGGQPQHF
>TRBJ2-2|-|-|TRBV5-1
TGCGCCAGCAGCCCCCGACAGGAGAACACCGGGGAGCTGTTTTTT
CASSPRQENTGELFF
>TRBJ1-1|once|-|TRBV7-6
TGTGCCAGCAGCTTAGTAGGCGGAGATAACACTGAAGCTTTCTTT
CASSLVGGDNTEAFF
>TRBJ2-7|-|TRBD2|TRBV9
TGTGCCAGCAGCGGGGGAGGGCACTGGACCTACGAGCAGTACTTC
CASSGGGHWTYEQYF
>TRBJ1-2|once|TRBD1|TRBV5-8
TGTGCCAGCAGCCTTGGACAGGGGGCCTATGGCTACACCTTC
CASSLGQGAYGYTF
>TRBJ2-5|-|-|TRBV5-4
TGTGCCAGCAGCCCGGGGGGTTGGGGGGCCACCCAAGAGACCCAGTACTTC
CASSPGGWGATQETQYF
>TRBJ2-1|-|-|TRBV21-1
TGTGCCAGCAGCAAAGCGAGGACAGGGTACAATGAGCAGTTCTTC
CASSKARTGYNEQFF
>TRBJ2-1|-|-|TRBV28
TGTGCCAGCAGTTTATTTGTCTATGAGCAGTTCTTC
CASSLFVYEQFF
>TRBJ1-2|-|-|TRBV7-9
TGTGCCAGCAGCTACAGCGGCCAGAACGTTAACTATGGCTACACCTTC
CASSYSGQNVNYGYTF
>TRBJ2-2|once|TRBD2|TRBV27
TGTGCCAGCACATTAGCGGGGGGGAGCACCGGGGAGCTGTTTTTT
CASTLAGGSTGELFF
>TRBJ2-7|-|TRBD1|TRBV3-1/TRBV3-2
TGTGCCAGCAGCACCCGGGACAGGCGCTACGAGCAGTACTTC
CASSTRDRRYEQYF
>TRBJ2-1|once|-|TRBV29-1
TGCAGCGTCGAGGATTCCTACAATGAGCAGTTCTTC
CSVEDSYNEQFF
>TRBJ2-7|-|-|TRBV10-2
TGCGCCAGCAGTCCGGGGGCCTACGAGCAGTACTTC
CASSPGAYEQYF
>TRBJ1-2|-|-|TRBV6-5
TGTGCCAGCGGAGGGGTGTATGGCTACACCTTC
CASGGVYGYTF
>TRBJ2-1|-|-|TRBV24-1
TGTGCCACCAGTGCGGCCCGAGGGTCCGTAAAGAATGAGCAGTTCTTC
CATSAARGSVKNEQFF
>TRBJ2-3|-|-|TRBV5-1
TGCGCCAGCAGCTCATGGATGGACACTCCATTAAGCACAGATACGCAGTATTTT
CASSSWMDTPLSTDTQYF
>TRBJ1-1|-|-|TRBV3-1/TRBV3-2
TGTGCCAGCAGCCAAGATCAGGGGTTAACAGGTGAAGCTTTCTTT
CASSQDQGLTGEAFF
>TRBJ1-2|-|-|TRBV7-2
TGTGCCAGCAGCCCGTCTAGCTATGGCTACACCTTC
CASSPSSYGYTF
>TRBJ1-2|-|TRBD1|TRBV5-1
TGCGCCAGCAGCTACCGGGACAGGGGATATGGCTACACCTTC
CASSYRDRGYGYTF
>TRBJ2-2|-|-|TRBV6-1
TGTGCCAGCAGTGCAGCATCTAGCGGGGAGCTGTTTTTT
CASSAASSGELFF
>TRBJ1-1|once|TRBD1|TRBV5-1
TGCGCCAGCCACAGCATCGGGACAGGGAACACTGAAGCTTTCTTT
CASHSIGTGNTEAFF
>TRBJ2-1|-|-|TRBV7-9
TGTGCCAGCAGCCGCGACACCTCCTACAATGAGCAGTTCTTC
CASSRDTSYNEQFF
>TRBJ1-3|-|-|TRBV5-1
TGCGCCAGCAGCTTGGTTCCCGGGAGCTCTGGAAACACCATATATTTT
CASSLVPGSSGNTIYF
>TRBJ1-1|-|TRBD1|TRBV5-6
TGTGCCAGCAGCGGACAGGGGGTCGCTGAAGCTTTCTTT
CASSGQGVAEAFF
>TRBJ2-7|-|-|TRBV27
TGTGCCAGCAGTCCAACAGAATTAAGCTCCTACGAGCAGTACTTC
CASSPTELSSYEQYF
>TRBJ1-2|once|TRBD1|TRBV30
TGTGCCTGGAGTCTCCCGGAGACAGGGGACTATGGCTACACCTTC
CAWSLPETGDYGYTF
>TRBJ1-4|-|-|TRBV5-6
TGTGCCAGCAGCTTAACAGGGCTGGGCGAAAAACTGTTTTTT
CASSLTGLGEKLFF